The T cell receptor beta chain described here comes from a study of T cells in tumors after PD-1 blockade. For the study at large: Treatment was either pembrolizumab 200 mg every 3 weeks or cemiplimab 350 mg every 2 weeks. During anti-PD-1 treatment, some patients continued daily vismodegib 150 mg.

The CDR3 runs 14 residues. The V gene's germline CDR1 is SEHNR and CDR2 FQNEAQ (reference sequence). V was shortened by 1 base and J by 4 bases, with 10 bases between the two germline ends. Tumor or blood genomic DNA was sequenced, with inputs of about 550 ng to 6,004 ng. The data were produced by immunoSEQ multiplex PCR, yet TCRdb's version contains in-frame clones alone and is incomplete. The top ten hold around 25% of the sample, which has roughly 15,000 clones, roughly 80% seen once. Specimen: PBMCs, collected after anti-PD-1 treatment. The rearrangement joins TRBV7-9 to TRBJ1-1; D remains unclear. The source of this sequence is a human donor with basal cell carcinoma. CDR3 protein: CASSLGGRGTEAFF. CDR3 nucleotides: TGTGCCAGCAGCTTAGGAGGGCGCGGCACTGAAGCTTTCTTT.